Listed below are T cell receptor beta chains from one sample, sequenced in a study of T cell responses to AZD1222 COVID-19 vaccine. Here immunoSEQ multiplex PCR was the method, and the copy in TCRdb shows in-frame clones only, minus some. The table records about 140,000 clones, about 89% of them present only once. The sample here was peripheral blood, taken 28 days after the second dose of the MenACWY control vaccine. The receptors originated from an adult who received the MenACWY meningococcal vaccine as a control. CDR3s include the opening cysteine and the closing phenylalanine or tryptophan. The order of the fields is CDR3 protein, CDR3 DNA, CDR3 length, D gene, V gene, J gene. The D gene is left open where the match is weak.

CDR3: CASSSGTGGYEQYF
DNA: TGTGCCAGCAGCTCCGGGACAGGGGGCTACGAGCAGTACTTC
length: 14
D: TRBD1
V: TRBV6-5
J: TRBJ2-7

CDR3: CASSLDGGRYEQYF
DNA: TGTGCCAGCAGCTTAGACGGGGGCCGGTACGAGCAGTACTTC
length: 14
D: NA
V: TRBV7-9
J: TRBJ2-7

CDR3: CATTTGLTQNTEAFF
DNA: TGTGCCACCACAACGGGCCTTACACAGAACACTGAAGCTTTCTTT
length: 15
D: NA
V: TRBV19
J: TRBJ1-1

CDR3: CAISESSVPEAFF
DNA: TGTGCCATCAGTGAGTCTTCGGTTCCTGAAGCTTTCTTT
length: 13
D: NA
V: TRBV10-3
J: TRBJ1-1

CDR3: CASSQGSPNEKLFF
DNA: TGTGCCAGCAGCCAGGGGAGCCCTAATGAAAAACTGTTTTTT
length: 14
D: NA
V: TRBV3-1/TRBV3-2
J: TRBJ1-4

CDR3: CASSQLSGRGGREQYF
DNA: TGTGCCAGCAGCCAACTGAGCGGACGAGGAGGGCGCGAGCAGTACTTC
length: 16
D: NA
V: TRBV14
J: TRBJ2-7

CDR3: CSVGQGVGEQYF
DNA: TGCAGCGTAGGACAGGGAGTCGGCGAGCAGTACTTC
length: 12
D: TRBD1
V: TRBV29-1
J: TRBJ2-7

CDR3: CASTRSGQIYGYTF
DNA: TGTGCCAGCACCCGCTCGGGACAGATCTATGGCTACACCTTC
length: 14
D: TRBD1
V: TRBV28
J: TRBJ1-2

CDR3: CASSLALRGSAYEQYF
DNA: TGTGCCAGCAGCTTAGCGCTCCGGGGGTCGGCGTACGAGCAGTACTTC
length: 16
D: NA
V: TRBV11-1
J: TRBJ2-7

CDR3: CASSLEGTGRQPQHF
DNA: TGTGCCAGCAGCTTAGAAGGGACAGGGCGTCAGCCCCAGCATTTT
length: 15
D: TRBD1
V: TRBV7-2
J: TRBJ1-5

CDR3: CASSLVLGGLRNEQFF
DNA: TGTGCCAGCAGCTTAGTTTTAGGGGGCCTGAGAAATGAGCAGTTCTTC
length: 16
D: TRBD1
V: TRBV7-2
J: TRBJ2-1

CDR3: CAISESGSTDTQYF
DNA: TGTGCCATCAGTGAGTCGGGTAGCACAGATACGCAGTATTTT
length: 14
D: NA
V: TRBV10-3
J: TRBJ2-3

CDR3: CSVEGQGRNTEAFF
DNA: TGCAGCGTTGAAGGACAGGGGAGGAACACTGAAGCTTTCTTT
length: 14
D: TRBD1
V: TRBV29-1
J: TRBJ1-1

CDR3: CASSELGLAGNTGELFF
DNA: TGTGCCAGCAGTGAACTAGGACTAGCGGGGAACACCGGGGAGCTGTTTTTT
length: 17
D: TRBD2
V: TRBV2
J: TRBJ2-2

CDR3: CASSARTGNEKLFF
DNA: TGTGCCAGCAGCGCTCGGACAGGAAATGAAAAACTGTTTTTT
length: 14
D: TRBD1
V: TRBV7-9
J: TRBJ1-4

CDR3: CASASKVNEKLFF
DNA: TGCGCCAGCGCTTCCAAGGTTAATGAAAAACTGTTTTTT
length: 13
D: NA
V: TRBV10-2
J: TRBJ1-4

CDR3: CATSRVLEENTEAFF
DNA: TGTGCCACCAGCAGGGTGCTGGAGGAGAACACTGAAGCTTTCTTT
length: 15
D: NA
V: TRBV15
J: TRBJ1-1

CDR3: CASSFRPGEQFF
DNA: TGTGCCAGCAGCTTCCGTCCCGGTGAGCAGTTCTTC
length: 12
D: NA
V: TRBV6-2/TRBV6-3
J: TRBJ2-1

CDR3: CASSQDLPGLGVNEQFF
DNA: TGCGCCAGCAGCCAGGACCTCCCGGGACTAGGTGTGAATGAGCAGTTCTTC
length: 17
D: TRBD2
V: TRBV4-3
J: TRBJ2-1

CDR3: CASSLGEDSYTF
DNA: TGTGCCAGCAGCTTAGGGGAGGACAGCTACACCTTC
length: 12
D: NA
V: TRBV7-9
J: TRBJ1-2

CDR3: CASSTGTNQPQHF
DNA: TGTGCCAGCAGTACAGGGACAAATCAGCCCCAGCATTTT
length: 13
D: NA
V: TRBV6-5
J: TRBJ1-5

CDR3: CASNPSGGKDTQYF
DNA: TGTGCCAGCAACCCTAGCGGGGGGAAAGATACGCAGTATTTT
length: 14
D: TRBD2
V: TRBV6-2/TRBV6-3
J: TRBJ2-3

CDR3: CSVAGQSSYNSPLHF
DNA: TGCAGCGTTGCGGGGCAGAGCTCCTATAATTCACCCCTCCACTTT
length: 15
D: NA
V: TRBV29-1
J: TRBJ1-6

CDR3: CASENRGLADGELFF
DNA: TGTGCCAGCGAGAACCGAGGACTAGCGGACGGGGAGCTGTTTTTT
length: 15
D: TRBD2
V: TRBV7-9
J: TRBJ2-2

CDR3: CASSVDVTGEYSPLHF
DNA: TGTGCCAGCAGCGTAGATGTGACAGGGGAGTATTCACCCCTCCACTTT
length: 16
D: TRBD1
V: TRBV9
J: TRBJ1-6

CDR3: CASRDRGVTEAFF
DNA: TGTGCCAGCAGGGACAGGGGGGTGACTGAAGCTTTCTTT
length: 13
D: TRBD1
V: TRBV25-1
J: TRBJ1-1